The next 28 T cell receptor beta chains were all read from a single sample in a study of blood T cell repertoires in COVID-19. The assay was immunoSEQ multiplex PCR, and TCRdb's table has in-frame clones only and misses some. The sample records approximately 360,000 clones, around 92% being singletons. The sample taken for sequencing was peripheral blood. These receptors came from a man aged 35 to 55 with acute or convalescent COVID-19.

The rearrangement links TRBV2 to TRBJ1-5; 10 bases are a match to TRBD1. The CDR3 length is 15 residues. V shed 6 bases, J shed 2 bases, and the junction held 4 bases outside the gene matches. Germline V lookup: CDR1 SNHLY, CDR2 FYNNEI. As DNA, the CDR3 is TGTGCCAGCAGAGACGGGACAGGGGGCAATCAGCCCCAGCATTTT. Translating gives CASRDGTGGNQPQHF. Full variable domain (rest looked up from reference TRBV2 and TRBJ1-5): EPEVTQTPSHQVTQMGQEVILRCVPISNHLYFYWYRQILGQKVEFLVSFYNNEISEKSEIFDDQFSVERPDGSNFTLKIRSTKLEDSAMYFCASRDGTGGNQPQHFGDGTRLSIL.

The rearrangement uses TRBV2 and TRBJ2-1; 11 nucleotides match TRBD2. This CDR3 contains 17 residues. Germline V gives CDR1 SNHLY, CDR2 FYNNEI. V trimming: 5 bases; J trimming: 6 bases; junction bases outside the gene matches: 12. The CDR3 DNA is TGTGCCAGCAGTCCTTATCTTACTAGCGGGAGATTCAATGAGCAGTTCTTC. It translates to CASSPYLTSGRFNEQFF.

The chain is built from TRBV6-6 and TRBJ2-3; D might be TRBD1 (5 bases). The CDR3 is 14 amino acids. CDR1 is MNHNY, CDR2 SVGAGI, per germline (reference sequence). With 4 bases removed from V and 2 bases from J, the gap between germline ends came to 10 bases. The CDR3 is CASSSRTNTDTQYF. The CDR3 coding sequence is TGTGCCAGCAGTTCCCGGACAAACACAGATACGCAGTATTTT.

The chain uses TRBV6-4 and TRBJ1-2; TRBD1 matches 8 bases. Trimming cost V 6 bases and J 2 bases; bases outside gene matches: 11. The CDR3 spans 16 residues. CDR1 and CDR2 from the germline V gene are MRHNA and SNTAGT. The CDR3 region has the DNA TGTGCCAGCAGACCTGGACAGGGAGTTGGAAACTATGGCTACACCTTC. It codes for CASRPGQGVGNYGYTF.

V gene TRBV12-3 or TRBV12-4 combines with J gene TRBJ1-1; D remains unclear. V lost 3 bases to trimming and J lost 0 bases, with 5 bases between them. The CDR3 consists of 13 residues. The CDR3 nucleotides are TGTGCCAGCAGTTTGACACTGAACACTGAAGCTTTCTTT. This gives the protein CASSLTLNTEAFF.

V and J are TRBV9 and TRBJ2-7, with D perhaps matching TRBD2 (5 bases). Germline V lookup: CDR1 SGDLS, CDR2 YYNGEE. Trimming removed 4 bases from V and 4 bases from J, with 15 bases in between. The CDR3 extends over 14 amino acids. The chain's CDR3 is CASSPREGFYEQYF. The CDR3 nucleotides are TGTGCCAGCAGCCCCCGAGAGGGATTTTACGAGCAGTACTTC.

This chain links TRBV5-4 with TRBJ1-6; 12 bases map to TRBD1. The CDR3 covers 17 residues. V lost 4 bases and J lost 10; bases outside the gene matches: 12. Germline lookup yields CDR1 SGHNT and CDR2 YYREEE (reference sequence). The CDR3 loop is CASSPYRGDRGPSPLHF. CDR3 nucleotide sequence: TGTGCCAGCAGCCCCTACCGCGGGGACAGGGGGCCCTCACCCCTCCACTTT.

The V gene is TRBV3-1 (or the pseudogene TRBV3-2), the J gene TRBJ1-2; no clear D. Trimming stripped 0 bases from V and 5 bases from J, with 10 bases between. The CDR3 is made up of 14 amino acids. Germline V lookup: CDR1 LGHDT, CDR2 YNNKEL (reference sequence). CDR3 bases: TGTGCCAGCAGCCAAGATAGAATTTATTATGGCTACACCTTC. It is translated as CASSQDRIYYGYTF.

The V gene is TRBV6-6, the J gene TRBJ1-2, with 12 positions matching TRBD1. CDR1 is MNHNY, CDR2 SVGAGI, per germline (reference sequence). V was pared by 6 bases and J by 2 bases, with 4 bases of the junction left unmatched. The CDR3 runs to 15 residues. CDR3 bases: TGTGCCAGCAGGGGGACAGGGGGCCAGAACTATGGCTACACCTTC. Its translation is CASRGTGGQNYGYTF.

V gene TRBV29-1 combines with J gene TRBJ2-7; TRBD2 aligns across 9 bases. V shed 3 bases and J 2 bases; nucleotides not matched to a gene: 5. The length of the CDR3 is 14 residues. CDR1 and CDR2 from the germline V gene are SQVTM and ANQGSEA. CDR3: CSVEVTSGAYEQYF. In DNA, the CDR3 is TGCAGCGTTGAGGTGACTAGCGGAGCCTACGAGCAGTACTTC.

V usage is TRBV18 and J usage is TRBJ2-7, with 7 bases fitting TRBD2. This CDR3 contains 14 residues. Per the germline V gene, CDR1 is KGHSH and CDR2 is LQKENI. The junction had 4 bases not matched to a gene; V was cut back by 3 bases and J by 2 bases. CDR3 residues: CASSPGGGTYEQYF. CDR3 nucleotides: TGTGCCAGCTCACCCGGCGGGGGAACCTACGAGCAGTACTTC. Drawing the rest from reference TRBV18 and TRBJ2-7, the complete variable domain is NAGVMQNPRHLVRRRGQEARLRCSPMKGHSHVYWYRQLPEEGLKFMVYLQKENIIDESGMPKERFSAEFPKEGPSILRIQQVVRGDSAAYFCASSPGGGTYEQYFGPGTRLTVT.

CDR3 protein: CSAGQETQYF. CDR3 coding DNA: TGCAGTGCCGGCCAAGAGACCCAGTACTTC. This chain uses TRBV20-1 with TRBJ2-5, with D hard to call. The V gene's germline CDR1 is DFQATT and CDR2 SNEGSKA (reference sequence). Trimming left V 6 bases short and J 1 base short, with 3 bases between. The CDR3 spans 10 residues.

V usage is TRBV3-1 (or the pseudogene TRBV3-2) and J usage is TRBJ2-1, with TRBD2 matching over 10 bases. Trimming took 5 bases from V and 8 from J; bases not matched to a gene: 21. Germline CDR1 and CDR2: LGHDT and YNNKEL (reference sequence). The CDR3 covers 19 residues. The CDR3 DNA reads TGTGCCAGCAGCGGGGGCGGCGGAGCTAGCGGGAGTAGCGTCGATGAGCAGTTCTTC. Translating gives CASSGGGGASGSSVDEQFF.

The chain combines TRBV4-3 with TRBJ1-4, with D maybe TRBD1 (5 bases). The CDR3 totals 16 residues. Germline V CDR1 and CDR2: LGHNA, YSLEER. Trimming shortened V by 0 bases and J by 0 bases, and 8 bases separated the two germline ends. The CDR3 DNA reads as TGCGCCAGCAGCCAAGATGGGGGGGCAACTAATGAAAAACTGTTTTTT. Its protein product is CASSQDGGATNEKLFF.

The genes are TRBV30 and TRBJ2-5, with D maybe TRBD2 (5 bases). The germline V gene has CDR1 GTSNPN and CDR2 SVGIG (reference sequence). Trimming took off 0 bases at V and 5 bases at J, with 7 bases between the two ends. CDR3 length: 12 residues. The CDR3 DNA reads as TGTGCCTGGAGTGTACTAGGGGAGACCCAGTACTTC. Translated, it gives CAWSVLGETQYF.

The chain employs TRBV11-2 and TRBJ2-1, with 11 bases fitting TRBD2. CDR1 is SGHAT and CDR2 is FQNNGV in the germline V gene. The CDR3 consists of 15 residues. V gave up 5 bases and J gave up 3 bases; unmatched junction bases: 3. In DNA, the CDR3 is TGTGCCAGCAGCGCGGGGACTAGCGGCTACAATGAGCAGTTCTTC. This codes for CASSAGTSGYNEQFF.

The chain joins TRBV5-4 to TRBJ2-3, with D possibly matching TRBD2 (7 bases). The length of the CDR3 is 14 residues. Germline loops: CDR1 SGHNT, CDR2 YYREEE (reference sequence). V was clipped by 4 bases and J by 6 bases, with 15 bases between them. The CDR3: CASSTGGPADTQYF. The CDR3 coding sequence is TGTGCCAGCAGCACCGGGGGGCCCGCCGATACGCAGTATTTT.

The chain is built from TRBV4-1 and TRBJ2-2; D remains ambiguous. Trimming removed 4 bases from V and 7 bases from J, with 10 bases in between. This CDR3 has 13 amino acids. Germline V lookup: CDR1 MGHRA, CDR2 YSYEKL. CDR3 sequence: CASSRIRSGELFF. The CDR3 DNA sequence: TGCGCCAGCAGCCGCATAAGGAGCGGGGAGCTGTTTTTT.

The gene calls are TRBV5-1 and TRBJ2-3, with TRBD2 identical over 8 bases. The V segment lost 2 bases and the J segment 10 bases; nucleotides outside the gene matches: 9. The germline V gene has CDR1 SGHRS and CDR2 YFSETQ. There are 14 residues in the CDR3. Here the CDR3 reads CASSLERGSDPQYF. The CDR3 DNA reads as TGCGCCAGCAGCTTAGAGCGGGGGTCCGATCCGCAGTATTTT.

This sequence joins TRBV4-2 and TRBJ1-6, with D perhaps matching TRBD1 (6 bases). Per germline, CDR1 LGHNA and CDR2 YNFKEQ. The V end was cut by 1 base, the J end by 8 bases, with 18 bases between. CDR3 length: 17 residues. This CDR3 reads CASSQAWGQGGYSPLHF. CDR3 sequence (DNA): TGTGCCAGCAGCCAAGCTTGGGGGCAGGGTGGTTATTCACCCCTCCACTTT.

The V call is TRBV10-3, the J call TRBJ1-5, with a weak D call TRBD1 (6 bases). The CDR3 is made up of 15 amino acids. V was clipped by 0 bases and J by 9 bases, with 15 bases between them. Germline CDR1 reads ENHRY; CDR2 reads SYGVKD. The CDR3 here is CAISESFEGERPQHF. CDR3 coding DNA: TGTGCCATCAGTGAGTCTTTTGAGGGGGAAAGGCCCCAGCATTTT.

The rearrangement joins TRBV24-1 to TRBJ2-2, with D possibly matching TRBD1 (6 bases). With 3 bases removed from V and 5 bases from J, the gap between germline ends came to 6 bases. Per the germline V gene, CDR1 is KGHDR and CDR2 is SFDVKD. The CDR3 is made up of 13 amino acids. The CDR3 DNA sequence: TGTGCCACCAGTGATCAGGGGACCGGGGAGCTGTTTTTT. It is translated as CATSDQGTGELFF.

The V and J genes are TRBV28 and TRBJ1-5; no clear D gene. There are 15 residues in the CDR3. Germline loops: CDR1 MDHEN, CDR2 SYDVKM. V was clipped by 3 bases and J by 3 bases, with 12 bases between them. The CDR3 sequence is CASSFKPVYNQPQHF. CDR3 DNA: TGTGCCAGCAGTTTTAAACCCGTCTACAATCAGCCCCAGCATTTT. The full variable domain, completed using reference TRBV28 and TRBJ1-5, is DVKVTQSSRYLVKRTGEKVFLECVQDMDHENMFWYRQDPGLGLRLIYFSYDVKMKEKGDIPEGYSVSREKKERFSLILESASTNQTSMYLCASSFKPVYNQPQHFGDGTRLSIL.

This chain links TRBV27 with TRBJ2-7; TRBD2 matches at 8 bases. The CDR3 has 15 amino acids. The V gene end was trimmed by 6 bases and the J gene end by 3 bases; junction bases not matched to a gene: 10. Germline CDR1 and CDR2: MNHEY and SMNVEV (reference sequence). In DNA form, the CDR3 reads TGTGCCAGCAGCCGGGGGGGAGCGGGAGTCTACGAGCAGTACTTC. Its protein product is CASSRGGAGVYEQYF.

The genes are TRBV28 and TRBJ1-3; TRBD1 matches at 7 bases. Trimming took 1 base from V and 3 from J; bases not matched to a gene: 3. Germline-derived CDR1 and CDR2 are MDHEN and SYDVKM. The CDR3 runs 15 residues. As DNA, the CDR3 is TGTGCCAGCAGTTTATCAGGGGGTCATGGAAACACCATATATTTT. Amino acids: CASSLSGGHGNTIYF.

This clone was recorded once. This chain connects TRBV7-8 to TRBJ2-5, with D maybe TRBD1 (6 bases). Germline V lookup: CDR1 SGHVS, CDR2 FQNEAQ. CDR3 length equals 15 residues. With 3 bases removed from V and 3 bases from J, the gap between germline ends came to 14 bases. Written as DNA, the CDR3 is TGTGCCAGCAGCTTCTTGTCCGGACAGAAAGAGACCCAGTACTTC. As protein: CASSFLSGQKETQYF.

The V gene is TRBV4-3, the J gene TRBJ2-1, with 8 bases aligning to TRBD1. CDR3 size: 15 residues. Germline CDR1 reads LGHNA; CDR2 reads YSLEER. Trimming took 0 bases from V and 7 from J; bases not matched to a gene: 5. Here the CDR3 DNA reads TGCGCCAGCAGCCAAGACAGGGGGCTTTCGAATGAGCAGTTCTTC. This gives the protein CASSQDRGLSNEQFF.

The rearrangement links TRBV6-5 to TRBJ1-6; a possible D gene is TRBD1 (5 bases). Trimming pared 5 bases from V and 10 bases from J, leaving 12 bases between. The CDR3 has 13 residues. Per the germline V gene, CDR1 is MNHEY and CDR2 is SVGAGI. CDR3 in amino acids: CASSTGWGSPLHF. In DNA, the CDR3 is TGTGCCAGCAGTACAGGTTGGGGATCACCCCTCCACTTT.